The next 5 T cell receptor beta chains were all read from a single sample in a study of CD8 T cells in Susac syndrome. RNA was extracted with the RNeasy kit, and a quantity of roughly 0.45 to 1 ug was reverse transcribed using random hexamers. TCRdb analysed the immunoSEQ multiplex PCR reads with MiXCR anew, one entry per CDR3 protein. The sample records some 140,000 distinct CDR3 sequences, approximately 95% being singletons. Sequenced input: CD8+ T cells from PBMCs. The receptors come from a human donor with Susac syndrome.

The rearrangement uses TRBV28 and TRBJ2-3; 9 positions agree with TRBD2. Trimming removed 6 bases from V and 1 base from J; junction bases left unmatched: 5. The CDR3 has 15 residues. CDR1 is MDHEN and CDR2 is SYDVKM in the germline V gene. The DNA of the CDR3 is TGTGCCAGCAGCCGACTAGCGGTTCGCACAGATACGCAGTATTTT. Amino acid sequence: CASSRLAVRTDTQYF.

DNA of the CDR3: TGCGCCAGCAGCTTGGGCGGGAGGCCCTACTACAATGAGCAGTTCTTC. The encoded protein is CASSLGGRPYYNEQFF. The chain links TRBV5-1 to TRBJ2-1, with 8 positions matching TRBD2. Germline values: CDR1 SGHRS, CDR2 YFSETQ. This CDR3 spans 16 amino acids. Trimming cost V 0 bases and J 3 bases; bases outside gene matches: 5.

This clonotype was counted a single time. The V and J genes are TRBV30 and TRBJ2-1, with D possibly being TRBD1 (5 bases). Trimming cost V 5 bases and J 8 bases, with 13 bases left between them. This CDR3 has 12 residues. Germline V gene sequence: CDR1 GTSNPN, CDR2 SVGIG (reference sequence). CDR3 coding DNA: TGTGCCTGGCCCGAAGGGGTGTATGAGCAGTTCTTC. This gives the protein CAWPEGVYEQFF.

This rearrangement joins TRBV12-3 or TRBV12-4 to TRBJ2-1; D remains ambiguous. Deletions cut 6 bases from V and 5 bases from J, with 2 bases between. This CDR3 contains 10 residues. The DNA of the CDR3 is TGTGCCAGCAGCCACAATGAGCAGTTCTTC. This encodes CASSHNEQFF.

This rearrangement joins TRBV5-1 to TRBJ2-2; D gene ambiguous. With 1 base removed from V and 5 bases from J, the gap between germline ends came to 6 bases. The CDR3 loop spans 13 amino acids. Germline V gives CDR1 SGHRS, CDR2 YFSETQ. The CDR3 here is CASSLTLTGELFF. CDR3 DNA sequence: TGCGCCAGCAGCTTGACCCTGACCGGGGAGCTGTTTTTT.